A selection of T cell receptor beta chains follows, all from one sample in a study of T cell responses to AZD1222 COVID-19 vaccine. Sequencing used immunoSEQ multiplex PCR; TCRdb keeps in-frame clones, though not all of them. The table has about 140,000 clones, about 93% seen once. The sample consisted of peripheral blood, taken on day 0 of AZD1222 vaccination. The source is an adult in good health. Each CDR3 is given without its conserved first and last residue.

CDR3 protein	V gene	J gene
ASSMGTLVGRDNEQF	TRBV19	TRBJ2-1
ASSSSGPWEEQY	TRBV6-5	TRBJ2-7
ASSRDSTLSYEQY	TRBV6-5	TRBJ2-7
ASSLEIGGFSYEQY	TRBV11-2	TRBJ2-7
ASSRTNTEAF	TRBV7-9	TRBJ1-1
ASSEERYNEQF	TRBV6-1	TRBJ2-1
ASSYGQTYSGNTIY	TRBV6-5	TRBJ1-3
ASSDSSGRNTIY	TRBV6-1	TRBJ1-3
ASSAGTATTDTQY	TRBV19	TRBJ2-3
AWRGSSGNTIY	TRBV30	TRBJ1-3
ASRPGGANEQF	TRBV12-3/TRBV12-4	TRBJ2-1
ASSSLVGSPQH	TRBV27	TRBJ1-5
ASSTWDRGIDGYT	TRBV7-9	TRBJ1-2
ASSPLPPGNTIY	TRBV27	TRBJ1-3
ATSPSGYNEQF	TRBV7-2	TRBJ2-1
ASSYSGTGTYEQY	TRBV6-5	TRBJ2-7
ASSPTRYYEQY	TRBV7-8	TRBJ2-7
AISEMGVDEQF	TRBV10-3	TRBJ2-1
ASSTGLAGGETQY	TRBV9	TRBJ2-5
ASSLLQGSGPQH	TRBV11-2	TRBJ1-5
ASTGGAEQY	TRBV19	TRBJ2-7
ASSRGDRDEKLF	TRBV25-1	TRBJ1-4
ASSPSTSRGETQY	TRBV3-1/TRBV3-2	TRBJ2-5
SASRGTNVLT	TRBV20-1	TRBJ2-6
ASGAGHQETQY	TRBV12-3/TRBV12-4	TRBJ2-5
ASSWEPDRDGHEKLF	TRBV7-8	TRBJ1-4
ASSPGRGLKF	TRBV18	TRBJ2-1
ASRTGTGAPHEQY	TRBV5-8	TRBJ2-7